Included here is one T cell receptor beta chain sequence, with context. Its matching antigen is unknown. Healthy bone marrow donors made up the donor group. 13 Jbeta primers and 60 Vbeta primers were used for the PCR. In the source study's methods: About 12 million of some 80 million unique TCR beta chains were shared, per a later count. Data came from immunoSEQ multiplex PCR; TCRdb stores just in-frame clones and leaves some out. V and J calls and clone size follow that table, whereas D and trimming were derived from the DNA. The sample consists of some 120,000 clones, around 67% of them appearing once. The sample belongs to a study of cytomegalovirus exposure and HLA in healthy donors. The study's findings and limits: Cytomegalovirus-associated TCR beta chains were listed, numbering 150 to 200.

CDR3 size: 15 residues. Germline lookup yields CDR1 SGHTA and CDR2 FQGNSA. V lost 4 bases and J lost 6; bases outside the gene matches: 10. The clonotype comes from a woman in her 40s in good health and CMV-seropositive. Input material: PBMCs. V gene TRBV7-2 combines with J gene TRBJ2-7, with 9 bases matching TRBD1. CDR3 DNA sequence: TGTGCCAGCAGCTCGACCAGGACAGGGGTAGGCGAGCAGTACTTC. It codes for CASSSTRTGVGEQYF. Full variable domain (remainder filled in from reference TRBV7-2 and TRBJ2-7): GAGVSQSPSNKVTEKGKDVELRCDPISGHTALYWYRQSLGQGLEFLIYFQGNSAPDKSGLPSDRFSAERTGGSVSTLTIQRTQQEDSAVYLCASSSTRTGVGEQYFGPGTRLTVT.